Listed below are T cell receptor beta chains from one sample, sequenced in a study of molecular identifiers for immune sequencing clone quantification. One entry per CDR3 protein, called by TCRdb with MiXCR from the PCR reads. The top ten hold about 0.73% of the sample, which has hundreds of thousands of distinct CDR3 sequences, about 25% seen once. The specimen sequenced was naive CD8+ T cells from blood, with Jurkat cell RNA spiked in. The source is a human donor in good health. Some libraries in this study had Jurkat cell RNA spiked in. CDR3s include the opening cysteine and the closing phenylalanine or tryptophan. The order of the fields is V gene, J gene, D gene, clone size, CDR3 protein, CDR3 DNA. A D gene is named only where the DNA matches it firmly. Clone sizes are given selectively: once, few, many, or a class where the clone is expanded.

v_call: TRBV4-3
j_call: TRBJ2-4
d_call: .
clone_size: .
cdr3_aa: CAGSQDGQGPLLAKNIQYF
cdr3_nt: TGCGCCGGCAGCCAAGATGGCCAGGGGCCCCTCTTAGCCAAAAACATTCAGTACTTC

v_call: TRBV6-5
j_call: TRBJ1-1
d_call: .
clone_size: .
cdr3_aa: CASSLAAWGGTEAFF
cdr3_nt: TGTGCCAGCAGCCTGGCGGCTTGGGGAGGAACTGAAGCTTTCTTT

v_call: TRBV4-2
j_call: TRBJ2-7
d_call: TRBD2
clone_size: .
cdr3_aa: CSSSQGRGGRAYEQYF
cdr3_nt: TGTTCCAGCAGCCAAGGGCGCGGAGGGAGGGCCTACGAGCAGTACTTC

v_call: TRBV6-5
j_call: TRBJ1-4
d_call: .
clone_size: many
cdr3_aa: CASSYSKTDSEKLFF
cdr3_nt: TGTGCCAGCAGTTACTCGAAGACAGATAGCGAAAAACTGTTTTTT

v_call: TRBV7-3
j_call: TRBJ2-7
d_call: TRBD2
clone_size: .
cdr3_aa: CASSLSSCSGLYEQYF
cdr3_nt: TGTGCCAGCAGCTTATCTTCGTGTAGCGGGTTGTACGAGCAGTACTTC

v_call: TRBV4-3
j_call: TRBJ2-3
d_call: .
clone_size: many
cdr3_aa: CASSQESLGASTDTQYF
cdr3_nt: TGCGCCAGCAGCCAAGAATCACTGGGAGCCAGCACAGATACGCAGTATTTT

v_call: TRBV30
j_call: TRBJ2-3
d_call: TRBD2
clone_size: few
cdr3_aa: CAWSLGGRATDTQYF
cdr3_nt: TGTGCCTGGAGTCTAGGTGGGAGGGCCACAGATACGCAGTATTTT

v_call: TRBV6-5
j_call: TRBJ2-1
d_call: TRBD1
clone_size: many
cdr3_aa: CASSYPGQGNDEQFF
cdr3_nt: TGTGCCAGCAGTTACCCTGGACAGGGAAACGATGAGCAGTTCTTC

v_call: TRBV19
j_call: TRBJ2-7
d_call: .
clone_size: .
cdr3_aa: CASSGEGRWDEQYF
cdr3_nt: TGTGCCAGTAGTGGAGAAGGCAGGTGGGACGAGCAGTACTTC

v_call: TRBV7-2
j_call: TRBJ2-1
d_call: TRBD2
clone_size: .
cdr3_aa: CASSAGLAWEQFF
cdr3_nt: TGTGCCAGCAGCGCCGGACTAGCCTGGGAGCAGTTCTTC

v_call: TRBV28
j_call: TRBJ1-1
d_call: .
clone_size: many
cdr3_aa: CASSFAGNEAFF
cdr3_nt: TGTGCCAGCAGTTTTGCAGGGAATGAAGCTTTCTTT

v_call: TRBV5-6
j_call: TRBJ2-7
d_call: .
clone_size: once
cdr3_aa: CASSLGRGGCEQYF
cdr3_nt: TGTGCCAGCAGCCTCGGCAGGGGCGGGTGCGAGCAGTACTTC

v_call: TRBV27
j_call: TRBJ1-5
d_call: TRBD1
clone_size: few
cdr3_aa: CASSSSTGGNQPQHF
cdr3_nt: TGTGCCAGCAGTTCGAGTACAGGGGGCAATCAGCCCCAGCATTTT

v_call: TRBV29-1
j_call: TRBJ1-1
d_call: TRBD1
clone_size: many
cdr3_aa: CSVEDEGQGLEAFF
cdr3_nt: TGCAGCGTTGAAGATGAAGGACAGGGCCTTGAAGCTTTCTTT

v_call: TRBV5-6
j_call: TRBJ2-7
d_call: TRBD2
clone_size: few
cdr3_aa: CASSWEGTEQYF
cdr3_nt: TGTGCCAGCAGCTGGGAGGGGACCGAGCAGTACTTC

v_call: TRBV7-9
j_call: TRBJ2-5
d_call: .
clone_size: few
cdr3_aa: CASSLGSYRTQETQYF
cdr3_nt: TGTGCCAGCAGCTTAGGTAGCTACAGGACCCAAGAGACCCAGTACTTC

v_call: TRBV7-6
j_call: TRBJ2-3
d_call: TRBD2
clone_size: .
cdr3_aa: CASTRGTSRVTDTQYF
cdr3_nt: TGTGCCAGCACCCGAGGGACTAGCAGAGTCACAGATACGCAGTATTTT